Listed below are T cell receptor beta chains from one sample, sequenced in a study of T-cell reconstitution after alpha-beta-depleted transplantation in children. A single record per CDR3 protein comes from TCRdb applying MiXCR to the PCR reads. Here the sample spans around 410,000 distinct CDR3 sequences, approximately 11% being singletons. The sequencing here drew on PBMCs from the stem cell graft donor, taken from the stem cell graft. These receptors were obtained from a human donor who donated a stem cell graft to a child with acute myeloid leukemia. CDR3s include the opening cysteine and the closing phenylalanine or tryptophan. Fields, in order: V gene, clone size, D gene, J gene, CDR3 DNA, CDR3 protein. The D gene is left open where the match is weak. Size values are once, few and many counts, or a class for expanded clones, and some rows have none.

v_gene: TRBV12-3/TRBV12-4; abundance: many; d_gene: -; j_gene: TRBJ2-3; CDR3nt: TGTGCCAGCGCTCCGGGGACAGATACGCAGTATTTT; CDR3aa: CASAPGTDTQYF
v_gene: TRBV18; abundance: many; d_gene: -; j_gene: TRBJ2-7; CDR3nt: TGTGCCAGCAGCCCAGGGACTTCAGGCTACGAGCAGTACTTC; CDR3aa: CASSPGTSGYEQYF
v_gene: TRBV29-1; abundance: many; d_gene: -; j_gene: TRBJ1-1; CDR3nt: TGCAGCGTGAGAGGGGGTGACACTGAAGCTTTCTTT; CDR3aa: CSVRGGDTEAFF
v_gene: TRBV9; abundance: few; d_gene: -; j_gene: TRBJ2-3; CDR3nt: TGTGCCAGCGGCGGTCGGACAGATACGCAGTATTTT; CDR3aa: CASGGRTDTQYF
v_gene: TRBV7-2; abundance: few; d_gene: -; j_gene: TRBJ1-1; CDR3nt: TGTGCCAGCAGCTTAGTATGGTTGAACACTGAAGCTTTCTTT; CDR3aa: CASSLVWLNTEAFF
v_gene: TRBV6-5; abundance: few; d_gene: -; j_gene: TRBJ1-1; CDR3nt: TGTGCCAGCAGTTCCGTCAGGACAGCACCATTCACTGAAGCTTTCTTT; CDR3aa: CASSSVRTAPFTEAFF
v_gene: TRBV7-2; abundance: -; d_gene: TRBD2; j_gene: TRBJ2-1; CDR3nt: TGTGCCAGCAGCTTAATAGCGGGAGAGGGGCACAATGAGCAGTTCTTC; CDR3aa: CASSLIAGEGHNEQFF
v_gene: TRBV27; abundance: -; d_gene: TRBD1; j_gene: TRBJ2-7; CDR3nt: TGTGCCAGCAGTGTAATCGGGACAGGGCGCGAGCAGTACTTC; CDR3aa: CASSVIGTGREQYF
v_gene: TRBV12-3/TRBV12-4; abundance: many; d_gene: -; j_gene: TRBJ1-3; CDR3nt: TGTGCCAGCAGTTCCCCCCGGTTGGGGAACACCATATATTTT; CDR3aa: CASSSPRLGNTIYF
v_gene: TRBV6-1; abundance: -; d_gene: TRBD2; j_gene: TRBJ2-3; CDR3nt: TGTGCCAGCAGGCGCACTAGCGGGGGAGGAGATACGCAGTATTTT; CDR3aa: CASRRTSGGGDTQYF
v_gene: TRBV20-1; abundance: -; d_gene: TRBD2; j_gene: TRBJ2-3; CDR3nt: TGCAGTGCTAGTCTTGCTAGCGGGGGGGCATCAGATACGCAGTATTTT; CDR3aa: CSASLASGGASDTQYF
v_gene: TRBV6-1; abundance: -; d_gene: TRBD1; j_gene: TRBJ2-3; CDR3nt: TGTGCCAGCAGACCCTCGGGGACAGGGGGCACAGATACGCAGTATTTT; CDR3aa: CASRPSGTGGTDTQYF
v_gene: TRBV4-2; abundance: few; d_gene: TRBD2; j_gene: TRBJ2-1; CDR3nt: TGTGCCAGCAGCCAAGTCCGGGAGGGAGGAAATGAGCAGTTCTTC; CDR3aa: CASSQVREGGNEQFF
v_gene: TRBV5-1; abundance: many; d_gene: -; j_gene: TRBJ2-3; CDR3nt: TGCGCCAGCAGCCTCGGAGGCACAGATACGCAGTATTTT; CDR3aa: CASSLGGTDTQYF
v_gene: TRBV15; abundance: many; d_gene: -; j_gene: TRBJ1-4; CDR3nt: TGTGCCACCAGCAGGGATCCTAAGGAGGAACTGTTTTTT; CDR3aa: CATSRDPKEELFF
v_gene: TRBV6-5; abundance: -; d_gene: -; j_gene: TRBJ2-3; CDR3nt: TGTGCCAGCAGTTACTCCACCTACAGCACAGATACGCAGTATTTT; CDR3aa: CASSYSTYSTDTQYF
v_gene: TRBV9; abundance: few; d_gene: -; j_gene: TRBJ2-6; CDR3nt: TGTGCCAGCAGCGTAGCTCCGGGGACCGGGGCCAACGTCCTGACTTTC; CDR3aa: CASSVAPGTGANVLTF
v_gene: TRBV10-3; abundance: many; d_gene: TRBD2; j_gene: TRBJ2-3; CDR3nt: TGTGCCATCAGGGACTCTAGCGGGAGTAAGGGCACAGATACGCAGTATTTT; CDR3aa: CAIRDSSGSKGTDTQYF
v_gene: TRBV20-1; abundance: few; d_gene: -; j_gene: TRBJ2-4; CDR3nt: TGCAGTGCTATGTCGGTATCCAAAAACATTCAGTACTTC; CDR3aa: CSAMSVSKNIQYF
v_gene: TRBV12-3/TRBV12-4; abundance: -; d_gene: -; j_gene: TRBJ2-2; CDR3nt: TGTGCCAGCAGCCGACCTAGCGCCGGGGAGCTGTTTTTT; CDR3aa: CASSRPSAGELFF
v_gene: TRBV10-3; abundance: -; d_gene: TRBD1; j_gene: TRBJ1-1; CDR3nt: TGTGCCATCACACCATCGGACAGGGGAATGGGGATCTTT; CDR3aa: CAITPSDRGMGIF
v_gene: TRBV5-1; abundance: -; d_gene: TRBD2; j_gene: TRBJ2-2; CDR3nt: TGCGCCAGCAGCGTGGGACTATCACCGGGCACCGGGGAGCTGTTTTTT; CDR3aa: CASSVGLSPGTGELFF
v_gene: TRBV2; abundance: -; d_gene: -; j_gene: TRBJ2-1; CDR3nt: TGTGCCAGCAACGGAGGGGGAAGGTCCTACAATGAGCAGTTCTTC; CDR3aa: CASNGGGRSYNEQFF
v_gene: TRBV12-3/TRBV12-4; abundance: few; d_gene: -; j_gene: TRBJ1-5; CDR3nt: TGTGCCAGCAGTACTATGAGGACGGGGATCAAACCGCCCCAGCATTTT; CDR3aa: CASSTMRTGIKPPQHF
v_gene: TRBV7-3; abundance: few; d_gene: TRBD1; j_gene: TRBJ1-1; CDR3nt: TGTGCCAGCAGCTCGGGACAGCGCACTGAAGCTTTCTTT; CDR3aa: CASSSGQRTEAFF
v_gene: TRBV2; abundance: -; d_gene: -; j_gene: TRBJ2-4; CDR3nt: TGTGCCAGCACGGAGGGGAAGAAAAACATTCAGTACTTC; CDR3aa: CASTEGKKNIQYF
v_gene: TRBV12-3/TRBV12-4; abundance: -; d_gene: TRBD2; j_gene: TRBJ2-3; CDR3nt: TGTGCCAGCAGTGTATATAGCGGGGAGAACACAGATACGCAGTATTTT; CDR3aa: CASSVYSGENTDTQYF
v_gene: TRBV6-2/TRBV6-3; abundance: -; d_gene: -; j_gene: TRBJ1-6; CDR3nt: TGTGCCAGCAGACCCCCTTCTCTACAGGGACGTAATTCACCCCTCCACTTT; CDR3aa: CASRPPSLQGRNSPLHF
v_gene: TRBV5-1; abundance: -; d_gene: -; j_gene: TRBJ2-3; CDR3nt: TGCGCCAGCAGCTTGCACAGTGATACGCAGTATTTT; CDR3aa: CASSLHSDTQYF
v_gene: TRBV7-2; abundance: -; d_gene: TRBD1; j_gene: TRBJ2-3; CDR3nt: TGTGCCAGCAGCCTCGGGACAGGGCACCCCACAGATACGCAGTATTTT; CDR3aa: CASSLGTGHPTDTQYF
v_gene: TRBV10-3; abundance: few; d_gene: TRBD2; j_gene: TRBJ2-3; CDR3nt: TGTGCCACCGGGACTAGTAATTCGGCAGATACGCAGTATTTT; CDR3aa: CATGTSNSADTQYF
v_gene: TRBV20-1; abundance: few; d_gene: TRBD2; j_gene: TRBJ2-2; CDR3nt: TGCAGTGCTAGCAGAGGGAGCGGGAGGGCCCGGAACACCGGGGAGCTGTTTTTT; CDR3aa: CSASRGSGRARNTGELFF
v_gene: TRBV5-2; abundance: -; d_gene: -; j_gene: TRBJ2-2; CDR3nt: TGTGCCAGCAAGGGGGGGGGGAGCACCGGGGAGCTGTTTTTT; CDR3aa: CASKGGGSTGELFF
v_gene: TRBV27; abundance: -; d_gene: -; j_gene: TRBJ2-5; CDR3nt: TGTGCCAGCAGACACCCGGGACCATCTTCAAAGCTCTACTTC; CDR3aa: CASRHPGPSSKLYF
v_gene: TRBV7-2; abundance: many; d_gene: TRBD1; j_gene: TRBJ1-1; CDR3nt: TGTGCCAGCAGCCCTCAGGGGGCGAGTACTGAAGCTTTCTTT; CDR3aa: CASSPQGASTEAFF
v_gene: TRBV21-1; abundance: few; d_gene: -; j_gene: TRBJ2-3; CDR3nt: TGTGCCAGCATCAACGGAGGGAGGGTTAGCACAGATACGCAGTATTTT; CDR3aa: CASINGGRVSTDTQYF
v_gene: TRBV5-1; abundance: -; d_gene: TRBD2; j_gene: TRBJ2-3; CDR3nt: TGCGCCAGCAGCTTGGCCAGCGGGGGCGTTCTGAACACAGATACGCAGTATTTT; CDR3aa: CASSLASGGVLNTDTQYF
v_gene: TRBV7-2; abundance: few; d_gene: -; j_gene: TRBJ2-3; CDR3nt: TGTGCCAGCAGCTTAGTTCCAGCCCCCACAGATACGCAGTATTTT; CDR3aa: CASSLVPAPTDTQYF
v_gene: TRBV7-8; abundance: -; d_gene: -; j_gene: TRBJ2-7; CDR3nt: TGTGCCAGCAGCTTAGTTTTGGCGGAGGCCAACTACGAGCAGTACTTC; CDR3aa: CASSLVLAEANYEQYF
v_gene: TRBV29-1; abundance: many; d_gene: -; j_gene: TRBJ1-4; CDR3nt: TGCAGCGTTGGGCACACTTCTAATGAAAAACTGTTTTTT; CDR3aa: CSVGHTSNEKLFF
v_gene: TRBV4-1; abundance: -; d_gene: -; j_gene: TRBJ2-3; CDR3nt: TGCGCCAGCAGTCAGATCGGGGTGGGAGATACGCAGTATTTT; CDR3aa: CASSQIGVGDTQYF
v_gene: TRBV5-5; abundance: -; d_gene: -; j_gene: TRBJ2-3; CDR3nt: TGTGCCAGCAGTCGTACCACAGGGATCCCAGATACGCAGTATTTT; CDR3aa: CASSRTTGIPDTQYF
v_gene: TRBV7-3; abundance: -; d_gene: -; j_gene: TRBJ1-1; CDR3nt: TGTGCCAGCAGCTTGAACGACGGGGACACTGAAGCTTTCTTT; CDR3aa: CASSLNDGDTEAFF
v_gene: TRBV15; abundance: few; d_gene: -; j_gene: TRBJ2-3; CDR3nt: TGTGCCACCAGCACCTGGGGCGAAGGCACAGATACGCAGTATTTT; CDR3aa: CATSTWGEGTDTQYF